Listed below are T cell receptor beta chains from one sample, sequenced in a study of blood T cell repertoires in COVID-19. Assay used: immunoSEQ multiplex PCR; TCRdb lists only in-frame clones, some missing. The data hold approximately 60,000 clones, with more than 75% observed a single time. Sequences were obtained from peripheral blood. All receptors come from a woman of 80 years or more with acute or convalescent COVID-19. CDR3s include the opening cysteine and the closing phenylalanine or tryptophan. The D gene is left open where the match is weak. Clone size is not always given. Where it is, it says once, few, many or a class for expanded clones.

V gene	J gene	D gene	clone size	CDR3 DNA	CDR3 protein
TRBV6-1	TRBJ1-5	TRBD1	-	TGTGCCAGCAGAGACAGGGTCGGCGGTCAGCCCCAGCATTTT	CASRDRVGGQPQHF
TRBV11-2	TRBJ2-1	TRBD1	many	TGTGCCAGCAGCAGCATTAGAAGGACAGGGGGGGTCAATGAGCAGTTCTTC	CASSSIRRTGGVNEQFF
TRBV7-9	TRBJ2-7	-	-	TGTGCCAGCAGCTTAGGATGGTCGGGGCAGTACTTC	CASSLGWSGQYF
TRBV5-1	TRBJ2-1	TRBD2	-	TGCGCCAGCAGCCCTGGACTAGCGGGAGCGGGATATGAGCAGTTCTTC	CASSPGLAGAGYEQFF
TRBV7-2	TRBJ1-3	-	-	TGTGCCAGCAGCTTAGGGGGGGCTGGAAACACCATATATTTT	CASSLGGAGNTIYF
TRBV11-3	TRBJ2-7	-	-	TGTGCCAGCAGCCCCGGAGGTCAGGTGGTTCGCGAGCAGTACTTC	CASSPGGQVVREQYF
TRBV12-3/TRBV12-4	TRBJ2-7	TRBD1	-	TGTGCCAGCAGTTTCGGGACAGGGGGCGAGCAGTACTTC	CASSFGTGGEQYF
TRBV28	TRBJ1-4	-	-	TGTGCCAGCAAAGGGGGTGGTAGTAATGAAAAACTGTTTTTT	CASKGGGSNEKLFF
TRBV28	TRBJ1-3	-	-	TGTGCCAGCAAGGGATGGGGCGGAAACACCATATATTTT	CASKGWGGNTIYF
TRBV3-1/TRBV3-2	TRBJ1-2	TRBD1	few	TGTGCCAGCAGCCCGACAGGGGGCCAGGGCGGCTACACCTTC	CASSPTGGQGGYTF
TRBV24-1	TRBJ2-7	-	-	TGTGCCACCCTAAAACCGACAACCGAACAGGGATCCCCAAAGTCTAGCTTC	CATLKPTTEQGSPKSSF
TRBV18	TRBJ2-1	-	-	TGTGCCAGCGCAAGGGGGTCCCATACAGTGGATGAGCAGTTCTTC	CASARGSHTVDEQFF
TRBV11-2	TRBJ2-5	TRBD1	-	TGTGCCAGCAGTCGGGACAGGGGAGAGACCCAGTACTTC	CASSRDRGETQYF
TRBV5-1	TRBJ2-5	-	-	TGCGCCAGCAGCTCCATAAAGAGGGAGACCCAGTACTTC	CASSSIKRETQYF
TRBV19	TRBJ2-7	-	large	TGTGCCAGTAGTGACCACATGACAAAGTACTTC	CASSDHMTKYF
TRBV5-1	TRBJ2-3	-	-	TGCGCCAGCGGGGATAGCGAGAAAGATACGCAGTATTTT	CASGDSEKDTQYF
TRBV27	TRBJ2-6	-	-	TGTGCCAGCAGTTTCCGAGGACAGGGGGCCAACGTCCTGACTTTC	CASSFRGQGANVLTF
TRBV5-6	TRBJ1-1	-	-	TGTGCCAGCAGCTTGATCTGGGGGCAGGGAACTGAAGCTTTCTTT	CASSLIWGQGTEAFF
TRBV5-4	TRBJ2-5	-	-	TGTGCCAGCAGCTTGAGCCGGCAGACTCAAGAGACCCAGTACTTC	CASSLSRQTQETQYF
TRBV2	TRBJ2-5	-	-	TGTGCCAGCACACCGGCAGGGTACGAGACCCAGTACTTC	CASTPAGYETQYF
TRBV7-2	TRBJ1-6	-	-	TGTGCCAGCAGCTTAGCGCGCACCAGGGTGGGGAATTCACCCCTCCACTTT	CASSLARTRVGNSPLHF
TRBV19	TRBJ2-1	TRBD1	-	TGTGCCAGTAGTATCGGACAGGGGGTCCGGAATGAGCAGTTCTTC	CASSIGQGVRNEQFF
TRBV25-1	TRBJ2-7	TRBD1	-	TGTGCCAGCAGTGAATGGGGACAGTACGAGCAGTACTTC	CASSEWGQYEQYF
TRBV11-1	TRBJ2-2	-	-	TGTGCCAGCAGCCCCCGGGCGAACACCGGGGAGCTGTTTTTT	CASSPRANTGELFF
TRBV5-1	TRBJ2-3	TRBD2	-	TGCGCCAGCAGCTTGGGGCTAGCGGTCCCCACAGATACGCAGTATTTT	CASSLGLAVPTDTQYF
TRBV28	TRBJ2-2	-	-	TGTGCCAGCAGACTACAGGGAACCGGGGAGCTGTTTTTT	CASRLQGTGELFF
TRBV13	TRBJ2-7	TRBD2	-	TGTGCCAGCAGCTTATTCGGGGGGTCCTACGAGCAGTACTTC	CASSLFGGSYEQYF
TRBV3-1/TRBV3-2	TRBJ2-5	TRBD2	-	TGTGCCAGCAGCCACAGGGGTCGCGGGGGGGGTGAGACCCAGTACTTC	CASSHRGRGGGETQYF
TRBV5-8	TRBJ2-7	TRBD1	-	TGTGCCAGCAGCTTGGCTCCAGCAGGGGGCTACGAGCAGTACTTC	CASSLAPAGGYEQYF
TRBV12-3/TRBV12-4	TRBJ2-2	-	-	TGTGCCAGCAGTTTTGAGACCGGGGAGCTGTTTTTT	CASSFETGELFF
TRBV10-1	TRBJ2-7	-	-	TGCGCCAGCACCACAGGGCTCGGGTACGAGCAGTACTTC	CASTTGLGYEQYF
TRBV5-1	TRBJ1-1	TRBD1	-	TGCGCCAGCAGCCCACTGACAGGGGGAACTGAAGCTTTCTTT	CASSPLTGGTEAFF
TRBV5-1	TRBJ2-1	TRBD2	-	TGCGCCAGCAGGAGCGGGGGGGCCTACAATGAGCAGTTCTTC	CASRSGGAYNEQFF
TRBV7-8	TRBJ2-1	TRBD1	-	TGTGCCAGCAGCCCAGGGACAGGGGGAAATGAGCAGTTCTTC	CASSPGTGGNEQFF
TRBV25-1	TRBJ1-2	-	-	TGTGCCAGCAGTGGGAGGGGTAACTATGGCTACACCTTC	CASSGRGNYGYTF
TRBV5-1	TRBJ2-1	-	-	TGCGCCAGCAGGACGGGTAGTGAGCAGTTCTTC	CASRTGSEQFF
TRBV3-1/TRBV3-2	TRBJ2-1	TRBD2	-	TGTGCCAGCAGCCCCATAGCGGGGGGGCCGAATGAGCAGTTCTTC	CASSPIAGGPNEQFF
TRBV7-6	TRBJ2-7	-	-	TGTGCCAGCAGCTTAAAGGTTCAAGCGTACGAGCAGTACTTC	CASSLKVQAYEQYF
TRBV27	TRBJ2-1	-	once	TGTGCCAGCAGTTTATCGTACAACCCTTCCTACAATGAGCAGTTCTTC	CASSLSYNPSYNEQFF
TRBV5-1	TRBJ1-1	-	-	TGCGCCAGCAGCTCGCAGGGGCCATCGTGGGAAGCTTTCTTT	CASSSQGPSWEAFF
TRBV19	TRBJ1-5	-	-	TGTGCCAGTAGTAGCCTCGGGACACCTAATCAGCCCCAGCATTTT	CASSSLGTPNQPQHF
TRBV28	TRBJ2-1	TRBD2	-	TGTGCCAGCAGTGCTAGCGGATTGTCTAGCTCCTACAATGAGCAGTTCTTC	CASSASGLSSSYNEQFF
TRBV4-1	TRBJ1-4	-	-	TGCGCCAGCAGCCAAGACACCGAGGCAACTAATGAAAAACTGTTTTTT	CASSQDTEATNEKLFF
TRBV6-6	TRBJ2-3	-	-	TGTGCCAGCGCTGTGGAGTCCATCAGCTCAGATACGCAGTATTTT	CASAVESISSDTQYF
TRBV19	TRBJ2-7	-	-	TGTGCCAGTAGTATCACGGCAGGGAAGGGGCTTGAGCAGTACTTC	CASSITAGKGLEQYF
TRBV5-1	TRBJ2-5	TRBD2	-	TGCGCCAGCAGCTTGGGACACCTAGCGGGGTATCAAGAGACCCAGTACTTC	CASSLGHLAGYQETQYF
TRBV18	TRBJ2-3	TRBD2	-	TGTGCCAGCTCCCACGATGGCGGGAGAAGGACAGATACGCAGTATTTT	CASSHDGGRRTDTQYF
TRBV29-1	TRBJ1-1	-	-	TGCAGCGTGACGGACAGCGGGGCGAACACTGAAGCTTTCTTT	CSVTDSGANTEAFF
TRBV5-6	TRBJ2-1	-	-	TGTGCCAGCAGCTTGGCCCTTACTAGTCTTAATGAGCAGTTCTTC	CASSLALTSLNEQFF
TRBV7-9	TRBJ2-1	TRBD2	-	TGTGCCAGCAGCTTAGACGGGAGGTCCTACAATGAGCAGTTCTTC	CASSLDGRSYNEQFF
TRBV10-1	TRBJ2-3	TRBD2	-	TGCGCCAGCAGGGCTAGCGGGAGGGACACAGATACGCAGTATTTT	CASRASGRDTDTQYF